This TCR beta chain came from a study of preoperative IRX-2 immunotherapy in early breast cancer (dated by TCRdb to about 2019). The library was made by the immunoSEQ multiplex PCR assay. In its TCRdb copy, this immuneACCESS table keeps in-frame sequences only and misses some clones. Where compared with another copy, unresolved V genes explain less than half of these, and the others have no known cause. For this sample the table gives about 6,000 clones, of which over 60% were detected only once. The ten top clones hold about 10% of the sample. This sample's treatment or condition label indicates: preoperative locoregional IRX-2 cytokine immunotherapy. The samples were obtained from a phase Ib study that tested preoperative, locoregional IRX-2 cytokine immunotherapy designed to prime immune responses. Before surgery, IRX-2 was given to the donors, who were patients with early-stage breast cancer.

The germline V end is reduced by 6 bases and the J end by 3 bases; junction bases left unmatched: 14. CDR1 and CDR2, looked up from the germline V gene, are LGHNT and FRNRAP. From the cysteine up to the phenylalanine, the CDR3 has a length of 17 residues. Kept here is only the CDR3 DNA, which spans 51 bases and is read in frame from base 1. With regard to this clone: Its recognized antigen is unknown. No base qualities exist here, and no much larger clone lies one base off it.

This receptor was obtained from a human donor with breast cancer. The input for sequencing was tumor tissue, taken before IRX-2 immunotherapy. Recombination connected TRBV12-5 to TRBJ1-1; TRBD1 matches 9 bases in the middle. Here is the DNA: TGTGCTAGTGGGGTCTTTGGACAGGGGACGGTGTACACTGAAGCTTTCTTT. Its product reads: CASGVFGQGTVYTEAFF.